This TCR beta chain was profiled in a study of identical twins. General study points: Memory repertoires showed no such pattern, whereas abundant cord blood beta clonotypes carried fewer insertions.

In TCRdb, the 5' RACE reads were re-called with MiXCR into one record per CDR3 protein. The sample consists of 550,000 to 700,000 distinct CDR3 sequences, over 8.5% of them appearing once. Germline V gives CDR1 MNHEY, CDR2 SMNVEV (reference sequence). Trimming removed 8 bases from V and 0 bases from J, with 5 bases in between. The CDR3 runs 11 residues. This clonotype has at least ten counts. Its cognate antigen is unknown. Among all donors, each was a healthy Caucasian. These sequences were also reported in another study, on yellow fever vaccine responses in identical twins.

This TCR was recovered from a woman between 18 and 30 years old in good health. The sequenced sample consisted of PBMCs. J is TRBJ2-7 and V is TRBV27, with no clear D. CDR3 in amino acids: CASGSSYEQYF. The CDR3 nucleotides are TGTGCCAGCGGAAGCTCCTACGAGCAGTACTTC.